Listed below are T cell receptor beta chains from one sample, sequenced in a study of blood T cell repertoires in COVID-19. Clones were read by immunoSEQ multiplex PCR, and TCRdb kept only the in-frame ones, dropping some. Seen here are roughly 150,000 clones, 75% to 80% observed once, and the top ten hold roughly 13%. The source material was peripheral blood. The source of these receptors is a woman aged 80 or older with acute or convalescent COVID-19. Both conserved end residues are part of each CDR3. The D gene is left open where the match is weak.

v_gene | d_gene | CDR3aa
TRBV5-3 | - | CARRAGPRHSPLHF
TRBV6-5 | TRBD1 | CASSYLPGQGYNEQFF
TRBV6-5 | - | CASTSTPYEQYF
TRBV2 | - | CASSEGGWNQPQHF
TRBV15 | - | CATHRGLTTDTQYF
TRBV11-2 | TRBD2 | CASSRLTSGGFFPEQYF
TRBV6-6 | TRBD2 | CASSYSAGVSYNEQFF
TRBV9 | - | CASSLPGTSGNTIYF
TRBV12-5 | TRBD2 | CASGLGLAGRQETQYF
TRBV7-9 | TRBD2 | CASSLATMGLAGWDEQFF
TRBV6-5 | - | CASRRGEWRTEAFF
TRBV5-1 | TRBD1 | CASSGGQGFYEQYF
TRBV27 | TRBD2 | CASSPELLAGSTDTQYF
TRBV7-2 | TRBD1 | CASSFQGAGETQYF
TRBV21-1 | - | CASSRLNWTSGKETQYF
TRBV18 | TRBD1 | CASSIPGQSNYGYTF
TRBV5-8 | TRBD1 | CASSPDRVRGAFF
TRBV5-1 | TRBD1 | CASSLLGQGFSGELFF
TRBV3-1/TRBV3-2 | - | CASGVSLRTGSNSPLHF
TRBV7-6 | - | CASSPDAQGYGYTF
TRBV5-1 | - | CASSFGLSSSGNTIYF
TRBV7-2 | - | CASSLAGGGETQYF
TRBV2 | TRBD1 | CASRDRGKHEQFF
TRBV2 | TRBD1 | CASSLQGSRYEQYF
TRBV5-1 | - | CASSRNQPQHF
TRBV19 | TRBD1 | CASSRDREYEQYF
TRBV15 | - | CATSRDRGVYGYTF